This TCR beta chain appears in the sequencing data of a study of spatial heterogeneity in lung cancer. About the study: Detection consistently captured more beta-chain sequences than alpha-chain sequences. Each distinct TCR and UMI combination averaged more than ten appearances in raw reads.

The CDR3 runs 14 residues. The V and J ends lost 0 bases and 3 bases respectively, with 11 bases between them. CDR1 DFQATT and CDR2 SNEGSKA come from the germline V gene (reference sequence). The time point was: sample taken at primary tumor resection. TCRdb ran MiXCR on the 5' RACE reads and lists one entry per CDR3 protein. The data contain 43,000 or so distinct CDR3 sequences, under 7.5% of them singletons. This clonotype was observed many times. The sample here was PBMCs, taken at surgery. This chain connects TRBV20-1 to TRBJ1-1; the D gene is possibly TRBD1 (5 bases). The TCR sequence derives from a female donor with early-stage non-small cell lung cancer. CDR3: CSARESQGHTEAFF. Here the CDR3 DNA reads TGCAGTGCTAGAGAAAGTCAGGGTCACACTGAAGCTTTCTTT.